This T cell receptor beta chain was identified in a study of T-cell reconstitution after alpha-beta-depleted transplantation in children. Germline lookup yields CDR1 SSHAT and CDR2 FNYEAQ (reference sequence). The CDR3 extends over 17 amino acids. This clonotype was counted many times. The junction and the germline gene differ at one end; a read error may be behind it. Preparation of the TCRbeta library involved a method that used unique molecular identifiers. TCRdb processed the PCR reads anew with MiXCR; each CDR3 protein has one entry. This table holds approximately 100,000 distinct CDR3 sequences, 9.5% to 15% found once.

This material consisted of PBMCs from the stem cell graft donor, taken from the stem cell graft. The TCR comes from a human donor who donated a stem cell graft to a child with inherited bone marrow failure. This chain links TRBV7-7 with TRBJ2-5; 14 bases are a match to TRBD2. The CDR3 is CASSKIKGLAGEETQYF. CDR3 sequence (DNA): TGTGCTAGCAGCAAAATAAAGGGACTAGCGGGAGAAGAGACCCAGTACTTC.